This T cell receptor beta chain was identified during a study of molecular identifiers for immune sequencing clone quantification. Study-level information: Across replicate runs, RNA obtained from 20,000 or 100,000 naive CD8 cells was divided into five, with four undergoing sequencing.

Study-level points and caveats: Clones above 20 RNA copies contained over 97% of effector molecules and under 1% of naive molecules.

TCRdb reprocessed the PCR reads via MiXCR and lists one record per CDR3 protein. Of roughly 320,000 distinct CDR3 sequences in the sample, about 22% were seen once. Sorted cell numbers of roughly 20,000 to 1,000,000, with 10%, 30% or 50% RNA, served as input for naive CD8 libraries. A CD8+CD4-CCR7+CD45RA+ gate was used to sort naive CD8 T cells. About this clonotype itself: Its antigen is still unknown.

This clonotype originated in a human donor in good health. Some libraries in this study had Jurkat cell RNA spiked in. Sample: naive CD8+ T cells from blood, with Jurkat cell RNA spiked in. As for subset: FACS-sorted CD8+CD4-CCR7+CD45RA+ naive T cells.

The CDR3 here is CASSPDAAGGTEAFF. DNA for the CDR3: TGTGCCAGCAGCCCTGATGCGGCAGGGGGCACTGAAGCTTTCTTT. V and J are TRBV3-1 and TRBJ1-1; 7 bases agree with TRBD1. The length of the CDR3 is 15 residues. The germline CDR1 and CDR2 sequences are LGHDT and YNNKEL (reference sequence). The V and J ends lost 4 bases and 4 bases, in that order; junction bases with no gene match: 9.